Below, 20 T cell receptor beta chains from the same sample are listed, as sequenced in a study of blood T cell repertoires in COVID-19. TCRdb keeps only in-frame clones here, not all; method: immunoSEQ multiplex PCR. The table has 55,000 to 80,000 clones, roughly 86% seen once. The sequenced sample was peripheral blood. Source of these receptors: a man in his 70s with acute or convalescent COVID-19.

This chain links TRBV4-1 with TRBJ2-3; 9 nucleotides align to TRBD2. The CDR3 extends over 16 amino acids. Germline V CDR1 and CDR2: MGHRA, YSYEKL. Trimming took 3 bases from V and 2 from J; bases not matched to a gene: 6. The CDR3: CASSQDLAGYTDTQYF. DNA for the CDR3: TGCGCCAGCAGCCAGGATCTAGCGGGGTACACAGATACGCAGTATTTT.

This chain connects TRBV5-1 to TRBJ1-5; D remains ambiguous. CDR3 length: 15 amino acids. Germline values: CDR1 SGHRS, CDR2 YFSETQ. Trimming removed 1 base from V and 0 bases from J, with 8 bases in between. The chain's CDR3 is CASSLSPSSNQPQHF. The CDR3 coding sequence is TGCGCCAGCAGCTTGTCTCCCAGTAGCAATCAGCCCCAGCATTTT.

The rearrangement uses TRBV4-1 and TRBJ2-7, with D tentatively TRBD2 (7 bases). CDR1 and CDR2 (germline): MGHRA, YSYEKL. Deletions cut 0 bases from V and 2 bases from J, with 17 bases between. There are 17 residues in the CDR3. The CDR3 protein is CASSQDLGGLPPYEQYF. The CDR3 DNA reads TGCGCCAGCAGCCAAGATCTCGGGGGGCTGCCCCCCTACGAGCAGTACTTC.

V is TRBV29-1 and J is TRBJ2-4, with 11 positions matching TRBD1. Trimming took 6 bases from V and 6 from J; bases not matched to a gene: 4. This CDR3 spans 13 amino acids. Germline V gene sequence: CDR1 SQVTM, CDR2 ANQGSEA. CDR3: CSVEGQGGNIQYF. The CDR3 DNA follows: TGCAGCGTAGAGGGACAGGGGGGAAACATTCAGTACTTC.

The V gene is TRBV27, the J gene TRBJ1-2; a weak D match, TRBD1 (6 bases). Germline V lookup: CDR1 MNHEY, CDR2 SMNVEV (reference sequence). V was clipped by 6 bases and J by 6 bases, with 17 bases between them. CDR3 length equals 14 residues. CDR3 protein: CASRPGDKWDGYTF. As DNA, the CDR3 is TGTGCCAGCAGACCTGGGGACAAATGGGATGGCTACACCTTC.

The rearrangement links TRBV28 to TRBJ1-3; TRBD1 matches 9 bases. The CDR3 is 15 amino acids. Looked up from germline, CDR1 is MDHEN and CDR2 is SYDVKM. J was trimmed by 5 bases and V by 6 bases; bases with no gene match: 8. The CDR3 protein is CASRRTGEDRNTIYF. CDR3 sequence (DNA): TGTGCCAGCAGACGGACAGGGGAAGATAGAAACACCATATATTTT.

A single count supports this clone. The rearrangement links TRBV6-5 to TRBJ2-5; no clear D. The germline CDR1 and CDR2 sequences are MNHEY and SVGAGI. V was cut by 2 bases and J by 2 bases, with 9 bases left in between. The CDR3 consists of 14 residues. This chain's CDR3 is CASSYRRGQETQYF. The CDR3 region has the DNA TGTGCCAGCAGTTACCGACGAGGTCAAGAGACCCAGTACTTC.

The DNA for the CDR3 is TGTGCCATCAGTGAGCAGGAGACCCAGTACTTC. Its translation: CAISEQETQYF. V gene TRBV10-3 combines with J gene TRBJ2-5, with D unclear. Trimming left V 2 bases short and J 5 bases short, with 3 bases between. This CDR3 is 11 amino acids long. Germline V gene lookup returns CDR1 ENHRY and CDR2 SYGVKD.

The V and J genes are TRBV24-1 and TRBJ1-4, with 9 bases lining up with TRBD1. The CDR3 is 16 residues long. V lost 3 bases to trimming and J lost 6 bases; unmatched junction nucleotides: 7. Germline-derived CDR1 and CDR2 are KGHDR and SFDVKD. For the CDR3, the DNA is TGTGCCACCAGTGATAAGTCGCGGACAGGGGATGAAAAACTGTTTTTT. Translated: CATSDKSRTGDEKLFF.

V is TRBV10-3 and J is TRBJ2-7; D may be TRBD2 (5 bases). This CDR3 is built from 13 residues. Per the germline V gene, CDR1 is ENHRY and CDR2 is SYGVKD. Deletions cut 5 bases from V and 6 bases from J, with 14 bases between. Written as DNA, the CDR3 is TGTGCCATCAGTAAAGAGGGAGTGGGCGAGCAGTACTTC. Translation gives CAISKEGVGEQYF.

V usage is TRBV3-1 (or the pseudogene TRBV3-2) and J usage is TRBJ1-1; 8 bases align to TRBD1. CDR3 length: 14 amino acids. The germline CDR1 and CDR2 sequences are LGHDT and YNNKEL (reference sequence). With 2 bases clipped from V and 7 bases from J, the junction kept 6 bases outside the gene matches. The CDR3 loop is CASSQSGTGSEAFF. The CDR3 region has the DNA TGTGCCAGCAGCCAATCCGGGACAGGTAGTGAAGCTTTCTTT.

V gene TRBV6-6 combines with J gene TRBJ1-6; D not resolved. The germline CDR1 and CDR2 sequences are MNHNY and SVGAGI (reference sequence). With 0 bases removed from V and 5 bases from J, the gap between germline ends came to 11 bases. The CDR3 runs to 16 residues. The CDR3 DNA sequence: TGTGCCAGCAGTTACTCGCGAGGGAGCAATAATTCACCCCTCCACTTT. It encodes CASSYSRGSNNSPLHF.

The chain carries TRBV28 and TRBJ1-2; 8 positions agree with TRBD1. Germline loops: CDR1 MDHEN, CDR2 SYDVKM. V lost 3 bases to trimming and J lost 8 bases; unmatched junction nucleotides: 8. The length of the CDR3 is 14 residues. Here the CDR3 DNA reads TGTGCCAGCAGTTTCCAGGGGGCCCCCTGGGGCTACACCTTC. Translated: CASSFQGAPWGYTF.

The CDR3 is CASSPGQGHGYTF. CDR3 DNA: TGCGCCAGCAGTCCCGGGCAGGGCCATGGCTACACCTTC. The rearrangement uses TRBV10-1 and TRBJ1-2; possible D gene TRBD1, 5 bases. Looked up from germline, CDR1 is WNHNN and CDR2 is SYGVQD (reference sequence). The V and J ends lost 5 bases and 6 bases respectively, with 13 bases between them. The CDR3 length is 13 residues.

The CDR3 DNA reads as TGTGCCAGCAGCCTCGGACTAGCGGGGTACAATGAGCAGTTCTTC. This codes for CASSLGLAGYNEQFF. The rearrangement uses TRBV9 and TRBJ2-1; 12 nucleotides line up with TRBD2. Trimming at V came to 4 bases and at J to 4 bases, leaving 3 bases not matched to a gene. The germline V gene has CDR1 SGDLS and CDR2 YYNGEE. The CDR3 extends over 15 amino acids.

CDR3 DNA: TGTGCCAGCACTATCGGGGGGGGGCCTACAGATACGCAGTATTTT. Protein sequence: CASTIGGGPTDTQYF. The V and J genes are TRBV7-8 and TRBJ2-3, with TRBD2 matching 8 bases. The CDR3 length is 15 residues. From germline, CDR1 is SGHVS and CDR2 FQNEAQ. The V segment lost 7 bases and the J segment 3 bases; nucleotides outside the gene matches: 9.

This clone was counted a single time. The chain joins TRBV7-9 to TRBJ1-2, with no clear D. CDR3 length: 11 amino acids. Per germline, CDR1 SEHNR and CDR2 FQNEAQ (reference sequence). Deletions cut 4 bases from V and 4 bases from J, with 4 bases between. CDR3: CASSSIYGYTF. DNA for the CDR3: TGTGCCAGCAGCTCAATCTATGGCTACACCTTC.

This chain joins TRBV6-5 and TRBJ1-5, with D unclear. The CDR3 spans 14 residues. V was cut by 6 bases and J by 0 bases, with 9 bases left in between. Per germline, CDR1 MNHEY and CDR2 SVGAGI. In nucleotides, the CDR3 is TGTGCCAGCAGAGAGGAGATTAGCAATCAGCCCCAGCATTTT. Amino acids: CASREEISNQPQHF.

This rearrangement joins TRBV2 to TRBJ2-1; 8 positions agree with TRBD2. The CDR3 is 14 residues long. The V and J ends lost 3 bases and 9 bases, in that order; junction bases with no gene match: 7. Germline-derived CDR1 and CDR2 are SNHLY and FYNNEI. The DNA for the CDR3 is TGTGCCAGCAGTGATAGCGGGACGGTCGGTGAGCAGTTCTTC. Encoded protein: CASSDSGTVGEQFF.

This chain links TRBV11-2 with TRBJ1-1; perhaps TRBD1 as D (6 bases). This CDR3 contains 13 residues. Germline V lookup: CDR1 SGHAT, CDR2 FQNNGV. The V gene lost 5 bases and the J gene lost 8 bases, with 15 bases spanning the gap. The CDR3 loop reads CASSIQGFGEAFF. The CDR3, as DNA: TGTGCCAGCAGCATACAGGGTTTTGGAGAAGCTTTCTTT.